These T cell receptor beta chains were read from a single sample in a study of blood T cell repertoires in COVID-19. The table came from immunoSEQ multiplex PCR; TCRdb's copy has only in-frame clones and leaves some out. Of fewer than 90,000 clones detected, roughly 80% appear once; the ten largest clones hold roughly 12%. The sequencing input was peripheral blood. The receptors derive from a human donor in a cohort sampled during active COVID-19. The CDR3 runs from the conserved cysteine through the conserved F or W. A D gene is named only where the DNA matches it firmly. Not every row has a clone size; where given, it reads once, few, many or a size class.

clone size	V gene	J gene	D gene	CDR3 protein	CDR3 DNA
NA	TRBV3-1/TRBV3-2	TRBJ2-1	TRBD2	CASSQGNGLAGGRGEQFF	TGTGCCAGCAGCCAGGGGAACGGACTAGCGGGGGGCCGGGGAGAGCAGTTCTTC
once	TRBV28	TRBJ1-1	TRBD1	CASTTTGARTEAFF	TGTGCCAGCACTACGACAGGGGCAAGGACTGAAGCTTTCTTT
NA	TRBV5-6	TRBJ2-7	TRBD1	CASSGDTGGRSYEQYF	TGTGCCAGCAGCGGAGACACAGGGGGAAGGTCCTACGAGCAGTACTTC
NA	TRBV7-2	TRBJ2-7	NA	CASSLEHSYEQYF	TGTGCCAGCAGCTTAGAGCACAGCTACGAGCAGTACTTC
NA	TRBV12-3/TRBV12-4	TRBJ1-1	NA	CASSPRGLPAFF	TGTGCCAGCAGCCCCCGAGGTCTCCCGGCTTTCTTT
NA	TRBV10-3	TRBJ2-7	TRBD2	CAISESGLAGGTEQEQYF	TGTGCCATCAGTGAGTCGGGACTAGCGGGGGGTACGGAGCAGGAGCAGTACTTC
once	TRBV7-6	TRBJ2-3	TRBD2	CASSLGLAGGGDTQYF	TGTGCCAGCAGCTTAGGGCTAGCGGGGGGCGGGGATACGCAGTATTTT
NA	TRBV18	TRBJ2-1	NA	CASSPNVGGNEQFF	TGTGCCAGCTCACCAAATGTGGGCGGGAATGAGCAGTTCTTC
once	TRBV3-1/TRBV3-2	TRBJ1-5	NA	CASSGARSSNQPQHF	TGTGCCAGCAGCGGGGCTCGTTCGAGCAATCAGCCCCAGCATTTT
NA	TRBV30	TRBJ1-5	NA	CAWSVGAGLYQPQHF	TGTGCCTGGAGTGTAGGGGCGGGACTCTATCAGCCCCAGCATTTT
NA	TRBV18	TRBJ1-1	TRBD1	CASSLSPGGTEAFF	TGTGCCAGCTCACTCAGTCCAGGGGGCACTGAAGCTTTCTTT
NA	TRBV19	TRBJ2-7	TRBD2	CASSISGGLGYEQYF	TGTGCCAGTAGTATTTCGGGAGGGCTGGGATACGAGCAGTACTTC
NA	TRBV9	TRBJ2-3	TRBD2	CASSAFGGGRAQDTQYF	TGTGCCAGCAGCGCCTTTGGGGGCGGGAGGGCCCAAGATACGCAGTATTTT